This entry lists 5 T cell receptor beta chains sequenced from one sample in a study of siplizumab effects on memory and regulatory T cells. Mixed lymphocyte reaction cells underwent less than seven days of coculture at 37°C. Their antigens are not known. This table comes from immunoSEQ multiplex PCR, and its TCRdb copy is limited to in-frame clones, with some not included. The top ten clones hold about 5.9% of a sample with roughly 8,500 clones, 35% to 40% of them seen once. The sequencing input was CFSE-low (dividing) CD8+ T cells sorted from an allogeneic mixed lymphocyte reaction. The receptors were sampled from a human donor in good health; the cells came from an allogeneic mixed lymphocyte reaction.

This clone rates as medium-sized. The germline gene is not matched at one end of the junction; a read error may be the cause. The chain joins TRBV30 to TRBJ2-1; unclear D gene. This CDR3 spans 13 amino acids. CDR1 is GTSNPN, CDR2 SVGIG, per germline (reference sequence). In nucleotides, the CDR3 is TGTGCCTGGAGCCTTGGTGGGTACATTGAGCAGTTCTTC. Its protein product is CAWSLGGYIEQFF.

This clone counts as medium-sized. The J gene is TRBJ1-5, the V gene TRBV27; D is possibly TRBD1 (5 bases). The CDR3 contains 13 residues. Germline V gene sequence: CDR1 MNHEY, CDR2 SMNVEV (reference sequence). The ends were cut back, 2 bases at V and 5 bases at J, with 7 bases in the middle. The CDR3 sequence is CASSLGTHQPQHF. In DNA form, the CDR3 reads TGTGCCAGCAGTTTAGGGACCCATCAGCCCCAGCATTTT.

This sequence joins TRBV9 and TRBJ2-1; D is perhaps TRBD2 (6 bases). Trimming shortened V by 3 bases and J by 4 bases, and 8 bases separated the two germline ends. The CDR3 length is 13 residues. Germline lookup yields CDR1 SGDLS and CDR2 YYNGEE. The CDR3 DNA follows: TGTGCCAGCAGCGGGACTAATTACAATGAGCAGTTCTTC. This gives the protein CASSGTNYNEQFF.

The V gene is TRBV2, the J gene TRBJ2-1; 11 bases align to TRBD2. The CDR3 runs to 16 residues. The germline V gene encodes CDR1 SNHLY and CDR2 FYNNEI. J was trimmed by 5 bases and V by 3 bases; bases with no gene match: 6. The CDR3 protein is CASSDTSGSLHNEQFF. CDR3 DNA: TGTGCCAGCAGTGATACTAGCGGGAGCCTGCACAATGAGCAGTTCTTC. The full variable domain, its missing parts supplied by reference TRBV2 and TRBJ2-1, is EPEVTQTPSHQVTQMGQEVILRCVPISNHLYFYWYRQILGQKVEFLVSFYNNEISEKSEIFDDQFSVERPDGSNFTLKIRSTKLEDSAMYFCASSDTSGSLHNEQFFGPGTRLTVL.

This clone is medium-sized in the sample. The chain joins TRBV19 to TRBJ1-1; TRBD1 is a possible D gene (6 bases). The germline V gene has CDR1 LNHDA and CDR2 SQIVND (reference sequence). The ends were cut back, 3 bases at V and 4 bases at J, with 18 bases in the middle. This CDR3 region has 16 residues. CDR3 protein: CASSIGRGRLSTEAFF. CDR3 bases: TGTGCCAGTAGTATCGGCCGGGGGCGGTTGAGCACTGAAGCTTTCTTT.